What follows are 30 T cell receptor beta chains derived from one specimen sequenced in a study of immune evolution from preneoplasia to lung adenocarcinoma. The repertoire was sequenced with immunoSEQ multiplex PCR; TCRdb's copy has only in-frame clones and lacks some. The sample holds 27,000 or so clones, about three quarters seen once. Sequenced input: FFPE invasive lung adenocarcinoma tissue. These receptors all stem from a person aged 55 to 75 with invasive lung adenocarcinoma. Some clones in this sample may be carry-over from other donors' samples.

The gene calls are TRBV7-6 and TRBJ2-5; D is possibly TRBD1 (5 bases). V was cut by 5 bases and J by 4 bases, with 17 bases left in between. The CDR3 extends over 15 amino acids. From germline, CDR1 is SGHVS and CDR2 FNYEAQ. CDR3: CASSPKGARGETQYF. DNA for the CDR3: TGTGCCAGCAGCCCCAAAGGGGCGCGAGGAGAGACCCAGTACTTC. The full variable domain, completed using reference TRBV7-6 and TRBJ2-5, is GAGVSQSPRYKVTKRGQDVALRCDPISGHVSLYWYRQALGQGPEFLTYFNYEAQQDKSGLPNDRFSAERPEGSISTLTIQRTEQRDSAMYRCASSPKGARGETQYFGPGTRLLVL.

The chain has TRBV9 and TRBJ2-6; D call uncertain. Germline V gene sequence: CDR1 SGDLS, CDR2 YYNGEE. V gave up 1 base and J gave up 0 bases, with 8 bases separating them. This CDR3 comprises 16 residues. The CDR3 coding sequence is TGTGCCAGCAGCGTAACAGCCCACTCTGGGGCCAACGTCCTGACTTTC. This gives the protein CASSVTAHSGANVLTF.

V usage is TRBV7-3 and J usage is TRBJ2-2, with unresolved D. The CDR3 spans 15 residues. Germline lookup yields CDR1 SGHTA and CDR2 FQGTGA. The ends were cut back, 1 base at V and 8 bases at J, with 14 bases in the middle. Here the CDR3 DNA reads TGTGCCAGCAGCTTAAGCTTGGCCGTGCGGGGGGAGCTGTTTTTT. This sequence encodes CASSLSLAVRGELFF.

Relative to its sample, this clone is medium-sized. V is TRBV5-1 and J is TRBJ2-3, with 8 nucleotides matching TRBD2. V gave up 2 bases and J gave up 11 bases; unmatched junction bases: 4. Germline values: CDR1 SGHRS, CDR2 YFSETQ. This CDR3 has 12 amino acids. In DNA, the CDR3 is TGCGCCAGCAGCTTCCGGGAGGGCAGGCAGTATTTT. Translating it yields CASSFREGRQYF.

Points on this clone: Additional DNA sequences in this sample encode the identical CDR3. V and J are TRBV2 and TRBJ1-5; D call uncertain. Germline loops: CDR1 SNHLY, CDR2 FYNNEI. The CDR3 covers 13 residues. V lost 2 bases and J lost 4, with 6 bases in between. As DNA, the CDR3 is TGTGCCAGCAGTGAAATCGGAAATCAGCCCCAGCATTTT. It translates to CASSEIGNQPQHF.

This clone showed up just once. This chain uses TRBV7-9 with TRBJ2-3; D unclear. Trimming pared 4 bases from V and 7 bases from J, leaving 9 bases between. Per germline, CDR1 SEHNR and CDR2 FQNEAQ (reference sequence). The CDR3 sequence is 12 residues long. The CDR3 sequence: CASSSDENTQYF. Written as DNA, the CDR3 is TGTGCCAGCAGCTCCGATGAAAATACGCAGTATTTT.

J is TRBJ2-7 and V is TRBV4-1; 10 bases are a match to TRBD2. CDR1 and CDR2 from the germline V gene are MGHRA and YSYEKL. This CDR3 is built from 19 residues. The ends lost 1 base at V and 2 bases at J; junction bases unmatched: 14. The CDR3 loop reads CASSQGGGLAGVGTYEQYF. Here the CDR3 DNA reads TGCGCCAGCAGCCAAGGAGGAGGCCTAGCGGGAGTCGGGACCTACGAGCAGTACTTC.

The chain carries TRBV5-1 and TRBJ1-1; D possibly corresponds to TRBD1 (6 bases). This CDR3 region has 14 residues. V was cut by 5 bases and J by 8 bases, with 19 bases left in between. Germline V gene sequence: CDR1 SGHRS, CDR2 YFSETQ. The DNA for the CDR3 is TGCGCCAGCAGGGAACGAACAGGGCTGGTAGAAGCTTTCTTT. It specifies CASRERTGLVEAFF.

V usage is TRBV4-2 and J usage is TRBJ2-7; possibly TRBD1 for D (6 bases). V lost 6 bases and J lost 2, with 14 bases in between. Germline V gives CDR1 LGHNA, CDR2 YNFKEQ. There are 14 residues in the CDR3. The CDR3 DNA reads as TGTGCCAGCAGGAGGGACATTTCCCCCTACGAGCAGTACTTC. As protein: CASRRDISPYEQYF.

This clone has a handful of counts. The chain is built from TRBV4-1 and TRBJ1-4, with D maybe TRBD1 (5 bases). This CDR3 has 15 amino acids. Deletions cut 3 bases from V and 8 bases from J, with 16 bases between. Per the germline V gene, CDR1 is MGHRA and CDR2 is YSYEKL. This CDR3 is CASSHQGPGKEKLFF. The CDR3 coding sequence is TGCGCCAGCAGCCATCAAGGGCCAGGGAAGGAAAAACTGTTTTTT.

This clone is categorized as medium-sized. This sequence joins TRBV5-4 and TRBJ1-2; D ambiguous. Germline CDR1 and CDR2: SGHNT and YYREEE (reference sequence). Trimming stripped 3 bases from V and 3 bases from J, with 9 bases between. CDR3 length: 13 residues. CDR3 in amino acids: CASSSGMDYGYTF. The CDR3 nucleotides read TGTGCCAGCAGCTCCGGGATGGACTATGGCTACACCTTC.

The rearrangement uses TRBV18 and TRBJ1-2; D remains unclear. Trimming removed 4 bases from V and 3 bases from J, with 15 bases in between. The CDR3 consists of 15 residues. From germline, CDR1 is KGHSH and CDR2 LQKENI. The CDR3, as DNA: TGTGCCAGCTCACTCACTCCCAGCCCCCACTATGGCTACACCTTC. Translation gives CASSLTPSPHYGYTF.

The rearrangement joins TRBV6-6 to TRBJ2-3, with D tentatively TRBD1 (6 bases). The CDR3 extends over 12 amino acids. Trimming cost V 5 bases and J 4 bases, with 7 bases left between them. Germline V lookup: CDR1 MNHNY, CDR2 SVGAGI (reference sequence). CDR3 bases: TGTGCCAGCAGTCGGACAGCAGATACGCAGTATTTT. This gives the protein CASSRTADTQYF.

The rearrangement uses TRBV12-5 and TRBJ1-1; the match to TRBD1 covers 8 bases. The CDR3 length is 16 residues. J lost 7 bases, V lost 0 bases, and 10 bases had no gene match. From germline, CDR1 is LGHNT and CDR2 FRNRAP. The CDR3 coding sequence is TGTGCTAGTGGTTTGGTACTTGGGACAGGACATCTTGAAGCTTTCTTT. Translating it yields CASGLVLGTGHLEAFF.

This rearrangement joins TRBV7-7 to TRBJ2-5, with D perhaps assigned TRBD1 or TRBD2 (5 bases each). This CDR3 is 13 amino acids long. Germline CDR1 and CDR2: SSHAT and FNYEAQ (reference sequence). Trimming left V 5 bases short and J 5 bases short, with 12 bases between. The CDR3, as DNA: TGTGCCAGCAGCACCGGGACGGCGGAGACCCAGTACTTC. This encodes CASSTGTAETQYF.

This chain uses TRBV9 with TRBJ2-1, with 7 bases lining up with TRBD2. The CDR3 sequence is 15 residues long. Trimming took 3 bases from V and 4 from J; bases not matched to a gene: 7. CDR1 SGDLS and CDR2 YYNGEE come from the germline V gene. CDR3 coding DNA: TGTGCCAGCAGCGCAAGCGGGATTCTATACAATGAGCAGTTCTTC. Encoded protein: CASSASGILYNEQFF.

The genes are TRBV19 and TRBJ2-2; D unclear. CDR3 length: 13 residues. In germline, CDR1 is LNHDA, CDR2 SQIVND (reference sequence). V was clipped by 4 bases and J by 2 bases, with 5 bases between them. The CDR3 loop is CASSTYNTGELFF. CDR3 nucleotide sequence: TGTGCCAGTAGTACCTACAACACCGGGGAGCTGTTTTTT.

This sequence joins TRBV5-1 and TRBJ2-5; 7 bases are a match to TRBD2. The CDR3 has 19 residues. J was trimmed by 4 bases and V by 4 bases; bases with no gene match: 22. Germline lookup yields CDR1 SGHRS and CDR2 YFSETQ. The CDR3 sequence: CASSESSLAGARKGETQYF. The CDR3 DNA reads TGCGCCAGCAGCGAATCTTCCTTAGCGGGCGCCCGAAAGGGAGAGACCCAGTACTTC.

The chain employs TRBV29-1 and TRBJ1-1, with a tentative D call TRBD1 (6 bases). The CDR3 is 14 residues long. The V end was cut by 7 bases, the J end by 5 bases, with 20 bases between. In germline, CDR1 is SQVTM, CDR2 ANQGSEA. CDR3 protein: CSGGGAGSGTEAFF. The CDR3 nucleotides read TGCAGCGGTGGGGGGGCGGGGAGTGGGACTGAAGCTTTCTTT.

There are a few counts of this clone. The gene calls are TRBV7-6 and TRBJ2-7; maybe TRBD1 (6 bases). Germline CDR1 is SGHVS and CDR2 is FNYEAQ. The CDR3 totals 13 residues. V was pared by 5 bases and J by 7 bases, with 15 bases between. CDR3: CASSPGAQREQYF. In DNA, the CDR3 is TGTGCCAGCAGCCCAGGGGCCCAAAGGGAGCAGTACTTC.

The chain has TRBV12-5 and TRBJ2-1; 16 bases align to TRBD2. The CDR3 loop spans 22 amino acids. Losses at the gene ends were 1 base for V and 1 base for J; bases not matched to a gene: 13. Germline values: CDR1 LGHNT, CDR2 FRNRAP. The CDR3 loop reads CASGLDPRGGLAGGYSYNEQFF. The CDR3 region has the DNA TGTGCTAGTGGTTTGGACCCGAGGGGGGGACTAGCGGGAGGGTATTCCTACAATGAGCAGTTCTTC.

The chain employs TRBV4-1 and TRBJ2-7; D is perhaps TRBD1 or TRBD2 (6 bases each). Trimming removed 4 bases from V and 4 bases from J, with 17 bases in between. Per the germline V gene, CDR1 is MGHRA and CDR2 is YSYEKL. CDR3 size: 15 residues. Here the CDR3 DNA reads TGCGCCAGCAGCCCCTCGTCAACAGGGAGGTACGAGCAGTACTTC. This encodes CASSPSSTGRYEQYF.

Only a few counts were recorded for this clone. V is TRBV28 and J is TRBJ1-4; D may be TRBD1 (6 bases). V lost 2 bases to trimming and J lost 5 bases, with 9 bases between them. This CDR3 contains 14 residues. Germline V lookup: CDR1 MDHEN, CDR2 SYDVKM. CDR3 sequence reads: CASSLQGRNEKLFF. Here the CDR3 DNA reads TGTGCCAGCAGTTTACAGGGGAGGAATGAAAAACTGTTTTTT.

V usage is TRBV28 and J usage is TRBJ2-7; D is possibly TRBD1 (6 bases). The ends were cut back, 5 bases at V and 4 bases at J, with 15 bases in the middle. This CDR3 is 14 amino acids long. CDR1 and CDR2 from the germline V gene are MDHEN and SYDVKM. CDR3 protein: CASSPSRGGYEQYF. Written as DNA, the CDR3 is TGTGCCAGCAGTCCCTCACGAGGGGGATACGAGCAGTACTTC.

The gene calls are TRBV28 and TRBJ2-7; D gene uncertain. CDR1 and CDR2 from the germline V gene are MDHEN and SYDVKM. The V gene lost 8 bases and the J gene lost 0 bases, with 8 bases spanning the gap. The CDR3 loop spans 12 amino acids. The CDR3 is CASGWDSYEQYF. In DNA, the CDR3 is TGTGCCAGCGGTTGGGACTCCTACGAGCAGTACTTC.

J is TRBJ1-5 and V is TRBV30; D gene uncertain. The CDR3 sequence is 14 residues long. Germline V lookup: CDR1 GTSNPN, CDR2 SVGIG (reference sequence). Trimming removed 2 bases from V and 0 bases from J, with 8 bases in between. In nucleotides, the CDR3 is TGTGCCTGGAGTAGGACGGCTAGCAATCAGCCCCAGCATTTT. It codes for CAWSRTASNQPQHF.

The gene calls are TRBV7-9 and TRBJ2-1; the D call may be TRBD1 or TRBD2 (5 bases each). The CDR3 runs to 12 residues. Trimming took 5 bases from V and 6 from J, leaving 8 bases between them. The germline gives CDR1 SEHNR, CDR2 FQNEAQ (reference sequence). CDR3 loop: CASSGTSNEQFF. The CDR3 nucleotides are TGTGCCAGCAGCGGGACCTCCAATGAGCAGTTCTTC.

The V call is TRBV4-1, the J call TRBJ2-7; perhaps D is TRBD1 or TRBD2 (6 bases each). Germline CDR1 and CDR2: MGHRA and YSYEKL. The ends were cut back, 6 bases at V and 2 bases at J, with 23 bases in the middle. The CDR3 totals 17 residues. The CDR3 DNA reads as TGCGCCAGCAGGCCTTTTTCTCAGGGTCGGGGGCCCTACGAGCAGTACTTC. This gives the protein CASRPFSQGRGPYEQYF.

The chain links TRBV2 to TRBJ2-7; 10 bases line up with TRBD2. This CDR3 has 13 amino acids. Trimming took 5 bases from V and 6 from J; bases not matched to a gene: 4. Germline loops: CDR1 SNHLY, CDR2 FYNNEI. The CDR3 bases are TGTGCCAGCAGTAGCGGGAGGGGGAGCGAGCAGTACTTC. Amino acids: CASSSGRGSEQYF.

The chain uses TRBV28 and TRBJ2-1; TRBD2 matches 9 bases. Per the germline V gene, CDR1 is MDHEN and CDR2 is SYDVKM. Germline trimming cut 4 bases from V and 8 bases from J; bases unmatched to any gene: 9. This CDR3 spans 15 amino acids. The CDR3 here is CASSSPTSGRDEQFF. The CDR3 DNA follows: TGTGCCAGCAGTTCTCCTACTAGCGGGCGGGATGAGCAGTTCTTC.